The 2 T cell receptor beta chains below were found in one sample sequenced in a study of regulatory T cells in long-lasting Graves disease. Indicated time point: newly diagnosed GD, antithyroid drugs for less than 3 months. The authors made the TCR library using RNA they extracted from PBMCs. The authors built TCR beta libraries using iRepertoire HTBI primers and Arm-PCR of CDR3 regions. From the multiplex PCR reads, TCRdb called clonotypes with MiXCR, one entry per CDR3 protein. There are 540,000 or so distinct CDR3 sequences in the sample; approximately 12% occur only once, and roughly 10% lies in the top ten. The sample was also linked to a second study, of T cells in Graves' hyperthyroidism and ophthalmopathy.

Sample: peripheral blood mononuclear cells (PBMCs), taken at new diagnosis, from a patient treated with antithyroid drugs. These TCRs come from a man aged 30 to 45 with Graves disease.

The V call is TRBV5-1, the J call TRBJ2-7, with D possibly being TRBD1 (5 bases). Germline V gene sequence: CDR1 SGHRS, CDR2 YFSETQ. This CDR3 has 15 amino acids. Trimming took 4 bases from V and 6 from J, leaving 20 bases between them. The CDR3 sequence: CASSPDTAGKGEQYF. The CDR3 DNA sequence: TGCGCCAGCAGCCCCGACACCGCAGGGAAAGGCGAGCAGTACTTC.

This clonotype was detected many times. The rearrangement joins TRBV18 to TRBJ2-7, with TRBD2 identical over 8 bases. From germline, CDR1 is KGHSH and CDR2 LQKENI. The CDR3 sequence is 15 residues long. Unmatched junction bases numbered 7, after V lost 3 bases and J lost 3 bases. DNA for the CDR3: TGTGCCAGCTCACCCGGGGCACTAGCGGTCTACGAGCAGTACTTC. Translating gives CASSPGALAVYEQYF.